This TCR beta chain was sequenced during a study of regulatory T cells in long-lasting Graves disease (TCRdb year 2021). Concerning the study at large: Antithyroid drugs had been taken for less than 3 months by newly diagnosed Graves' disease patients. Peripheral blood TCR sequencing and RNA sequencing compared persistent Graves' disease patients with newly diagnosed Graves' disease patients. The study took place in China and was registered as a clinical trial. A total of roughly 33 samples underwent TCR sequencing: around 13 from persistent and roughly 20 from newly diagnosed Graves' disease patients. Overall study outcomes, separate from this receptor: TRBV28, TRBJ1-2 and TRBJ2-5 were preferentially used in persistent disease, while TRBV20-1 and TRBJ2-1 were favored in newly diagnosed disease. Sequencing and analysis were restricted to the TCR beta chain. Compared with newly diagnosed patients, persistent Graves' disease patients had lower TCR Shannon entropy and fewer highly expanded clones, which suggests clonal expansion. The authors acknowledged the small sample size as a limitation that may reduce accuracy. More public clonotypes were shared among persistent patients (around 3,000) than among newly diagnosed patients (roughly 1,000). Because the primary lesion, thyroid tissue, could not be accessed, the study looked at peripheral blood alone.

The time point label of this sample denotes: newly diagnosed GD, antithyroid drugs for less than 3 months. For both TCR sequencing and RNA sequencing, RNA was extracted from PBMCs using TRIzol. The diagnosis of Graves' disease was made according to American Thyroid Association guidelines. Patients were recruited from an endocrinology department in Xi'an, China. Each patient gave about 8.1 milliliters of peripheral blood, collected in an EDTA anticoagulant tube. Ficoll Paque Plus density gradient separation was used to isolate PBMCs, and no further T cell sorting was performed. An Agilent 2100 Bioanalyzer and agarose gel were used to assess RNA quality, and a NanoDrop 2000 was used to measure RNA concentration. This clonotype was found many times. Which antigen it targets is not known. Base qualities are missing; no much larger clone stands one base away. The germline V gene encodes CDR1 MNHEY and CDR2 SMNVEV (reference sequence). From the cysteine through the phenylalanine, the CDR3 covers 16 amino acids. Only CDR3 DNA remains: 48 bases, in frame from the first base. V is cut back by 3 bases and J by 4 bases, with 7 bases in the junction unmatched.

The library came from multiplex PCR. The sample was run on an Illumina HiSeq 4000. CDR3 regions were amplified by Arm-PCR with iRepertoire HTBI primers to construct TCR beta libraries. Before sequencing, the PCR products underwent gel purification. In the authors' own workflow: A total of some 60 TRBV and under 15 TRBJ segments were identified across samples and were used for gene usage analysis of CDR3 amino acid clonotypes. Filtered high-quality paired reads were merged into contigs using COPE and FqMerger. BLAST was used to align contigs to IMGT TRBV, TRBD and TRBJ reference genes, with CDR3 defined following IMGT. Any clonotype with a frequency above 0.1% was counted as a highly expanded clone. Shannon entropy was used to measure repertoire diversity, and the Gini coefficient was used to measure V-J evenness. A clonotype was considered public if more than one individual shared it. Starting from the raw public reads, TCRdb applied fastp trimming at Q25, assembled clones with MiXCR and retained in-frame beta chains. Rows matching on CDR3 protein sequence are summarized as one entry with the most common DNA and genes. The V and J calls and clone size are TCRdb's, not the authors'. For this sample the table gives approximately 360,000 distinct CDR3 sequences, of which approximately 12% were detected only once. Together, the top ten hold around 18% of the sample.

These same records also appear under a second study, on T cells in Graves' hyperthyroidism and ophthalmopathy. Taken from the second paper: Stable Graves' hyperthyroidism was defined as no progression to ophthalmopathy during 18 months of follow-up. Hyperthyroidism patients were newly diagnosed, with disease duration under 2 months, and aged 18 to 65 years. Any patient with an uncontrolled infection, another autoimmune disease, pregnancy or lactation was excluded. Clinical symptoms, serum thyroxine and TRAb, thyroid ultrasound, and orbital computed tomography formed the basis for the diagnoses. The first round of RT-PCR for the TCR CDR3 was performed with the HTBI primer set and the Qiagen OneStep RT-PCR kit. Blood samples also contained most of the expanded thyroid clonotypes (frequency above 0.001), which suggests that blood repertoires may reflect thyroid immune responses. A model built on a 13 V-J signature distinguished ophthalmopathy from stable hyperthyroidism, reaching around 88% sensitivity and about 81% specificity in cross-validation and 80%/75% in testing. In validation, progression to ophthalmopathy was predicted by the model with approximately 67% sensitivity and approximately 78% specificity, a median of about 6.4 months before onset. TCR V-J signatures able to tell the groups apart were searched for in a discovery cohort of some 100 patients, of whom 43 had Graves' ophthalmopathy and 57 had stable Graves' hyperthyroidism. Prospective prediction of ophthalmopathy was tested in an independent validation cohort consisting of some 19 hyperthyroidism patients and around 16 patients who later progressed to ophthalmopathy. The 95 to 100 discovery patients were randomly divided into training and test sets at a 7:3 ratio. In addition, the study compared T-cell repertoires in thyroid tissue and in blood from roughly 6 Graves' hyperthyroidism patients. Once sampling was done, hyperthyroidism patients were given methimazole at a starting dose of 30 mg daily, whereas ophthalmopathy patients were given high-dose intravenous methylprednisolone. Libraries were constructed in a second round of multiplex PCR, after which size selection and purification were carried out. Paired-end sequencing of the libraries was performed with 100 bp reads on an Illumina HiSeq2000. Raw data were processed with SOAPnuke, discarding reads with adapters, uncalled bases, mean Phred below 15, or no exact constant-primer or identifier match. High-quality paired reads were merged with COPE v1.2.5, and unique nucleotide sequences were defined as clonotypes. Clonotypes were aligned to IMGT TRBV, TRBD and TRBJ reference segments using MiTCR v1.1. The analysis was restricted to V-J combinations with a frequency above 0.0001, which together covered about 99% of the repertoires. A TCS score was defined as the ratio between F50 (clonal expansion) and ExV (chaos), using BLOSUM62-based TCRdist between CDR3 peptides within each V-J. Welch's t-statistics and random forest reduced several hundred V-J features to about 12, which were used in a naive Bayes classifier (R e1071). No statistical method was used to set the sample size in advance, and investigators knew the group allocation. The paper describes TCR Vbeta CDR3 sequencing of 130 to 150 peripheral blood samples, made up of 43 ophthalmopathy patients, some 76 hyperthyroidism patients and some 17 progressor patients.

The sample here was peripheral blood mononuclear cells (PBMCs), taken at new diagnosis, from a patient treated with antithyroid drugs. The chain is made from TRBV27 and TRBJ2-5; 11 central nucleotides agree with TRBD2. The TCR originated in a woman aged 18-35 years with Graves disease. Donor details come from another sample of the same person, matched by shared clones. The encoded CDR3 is CASSFIAGGGVETQYF. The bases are TGTGCCAGCAGTTTCATAGCGGGAGGGGGAGTAGAGACCCAGTACTTC.